This entry is about one TCR beta chain. No antigen is known for it. Looked up from germline, CDR1 is SQVTM and CDR2 is ANQGSEA. The CDR3 has 13 residues. Trimming shortened V by 3 bases and J by 4 bases, and 10 bases separated the two germline ends. The data belong to a study of cytomegalovirus exposure and HLA in healthy donors. Method: immunoSEQ multiplex PCR; TCRdb's copy keeps in-frame clones and lacks some. Of around 240,000 clones in the sample, around 90% are singletons; the top ten hold 0.37%. Separation from the approximately 710-subject first cohort characterized the roughly 120-subject validation cohort, to which the donors belonged. Notes on the study in general: Through in vitro validation, a few CMV-associated chains were shown to be specific for CMV antigens.

The chain uses TRBV29-1 and TRBJ2-1; a weak D match, TRBD2 (6 bases). This clonotype was sampled from a woman aged 18-29 years in good health and CMV-seronegative. Sequenced sample: PBMCs. The CDR3 sequence is CSVEASEYNEQFF. The CDR3 DNA reads TGCAGCGTTGAGGCTAGCGAATACAATGAGCAGTTCTTC.